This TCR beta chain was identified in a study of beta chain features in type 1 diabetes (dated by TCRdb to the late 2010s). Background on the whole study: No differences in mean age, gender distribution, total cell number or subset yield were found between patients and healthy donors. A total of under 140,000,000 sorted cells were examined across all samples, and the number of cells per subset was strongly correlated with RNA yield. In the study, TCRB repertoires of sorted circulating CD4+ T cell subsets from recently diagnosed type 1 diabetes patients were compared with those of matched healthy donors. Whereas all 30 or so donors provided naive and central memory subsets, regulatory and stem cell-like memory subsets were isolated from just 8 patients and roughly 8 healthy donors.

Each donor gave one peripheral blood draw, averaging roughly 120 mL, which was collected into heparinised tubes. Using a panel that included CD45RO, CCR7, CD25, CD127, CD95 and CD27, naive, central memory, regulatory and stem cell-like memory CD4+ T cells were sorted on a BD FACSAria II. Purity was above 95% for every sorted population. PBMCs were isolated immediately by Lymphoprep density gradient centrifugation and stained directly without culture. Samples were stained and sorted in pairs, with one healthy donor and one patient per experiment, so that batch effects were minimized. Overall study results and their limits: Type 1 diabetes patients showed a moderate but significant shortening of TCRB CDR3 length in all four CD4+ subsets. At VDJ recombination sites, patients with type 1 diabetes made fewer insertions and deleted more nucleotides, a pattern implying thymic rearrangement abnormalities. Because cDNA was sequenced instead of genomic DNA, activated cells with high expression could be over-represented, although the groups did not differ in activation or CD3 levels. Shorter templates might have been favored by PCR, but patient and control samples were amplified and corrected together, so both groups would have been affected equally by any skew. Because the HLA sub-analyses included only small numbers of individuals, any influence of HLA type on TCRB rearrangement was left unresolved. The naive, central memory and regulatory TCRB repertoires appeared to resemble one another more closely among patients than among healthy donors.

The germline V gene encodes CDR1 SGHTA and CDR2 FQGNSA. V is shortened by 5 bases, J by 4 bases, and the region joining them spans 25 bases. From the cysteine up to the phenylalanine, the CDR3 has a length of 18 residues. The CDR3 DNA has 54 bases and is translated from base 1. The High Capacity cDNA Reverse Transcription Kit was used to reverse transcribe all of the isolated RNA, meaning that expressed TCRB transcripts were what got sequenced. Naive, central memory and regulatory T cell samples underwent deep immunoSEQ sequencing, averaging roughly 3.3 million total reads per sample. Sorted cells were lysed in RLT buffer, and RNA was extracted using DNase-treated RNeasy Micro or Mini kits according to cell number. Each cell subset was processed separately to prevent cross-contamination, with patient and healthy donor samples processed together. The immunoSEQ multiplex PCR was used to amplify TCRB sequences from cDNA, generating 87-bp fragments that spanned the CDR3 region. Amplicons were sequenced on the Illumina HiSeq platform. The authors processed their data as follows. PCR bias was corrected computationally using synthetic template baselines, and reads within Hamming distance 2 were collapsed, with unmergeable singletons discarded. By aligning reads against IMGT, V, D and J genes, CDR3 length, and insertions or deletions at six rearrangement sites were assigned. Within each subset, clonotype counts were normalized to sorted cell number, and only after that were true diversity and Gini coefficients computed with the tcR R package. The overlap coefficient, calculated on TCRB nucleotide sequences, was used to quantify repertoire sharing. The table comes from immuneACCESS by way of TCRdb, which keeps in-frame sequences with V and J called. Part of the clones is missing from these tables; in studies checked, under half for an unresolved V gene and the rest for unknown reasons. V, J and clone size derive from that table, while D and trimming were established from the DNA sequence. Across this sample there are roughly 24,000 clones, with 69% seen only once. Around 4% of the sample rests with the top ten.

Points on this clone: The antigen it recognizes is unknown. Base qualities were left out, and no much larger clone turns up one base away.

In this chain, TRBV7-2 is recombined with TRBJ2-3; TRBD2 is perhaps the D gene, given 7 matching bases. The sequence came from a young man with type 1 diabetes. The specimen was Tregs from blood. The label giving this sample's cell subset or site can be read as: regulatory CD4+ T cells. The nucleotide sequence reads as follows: TGTGCCAGCAGCCCCCAGGCGGGGGCGGGAGTGGCGGCAGATACGCAGTATTTT. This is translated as CASSPQAGAGVAADTQYF.